This T cell receptor (beta chain) was identified in a study of blood T cell repertoires in COVID-19. Study summary: T cells, B-cell-depleted T cells, or PBMCs supplied cDNA or gDNA.

Followed longitudinally, the Seattle patients had been enrolled during active infection. This CDR3 comprises 14 residues. CDR1 and CDR2 (germline): SGHRS, YFSETQ. The trim removed 4 bases at V and 5 bases at J, leaving 7 bases unmatched. Authors' methods: Cell counts per sample came from amplifying reference gene primers. Here immunoSEQ multiplex PCR was the method, and the copy in TCRdb shows in-frame clones only, minus some. That table is the source of V, J and clone size, and D and trimming were worked out from the DNA. The repertoire holds over 400,000 clones, with about 89% as singletons. The source is a woman aged 50 to 60 with COVID-19, enrolled during active disease. Sequences were obtained from peripheral blood. V gene TRBV5-1 combines with J gene TRBJ2-7; TRBD2 agrees at 9 bases. The CDR3 nucleotides are TGCGCCAGCAGCATAGGCCTAGCGGGGAACGAGCAGTACTTC. It encodes CASSIGLAGNEQYF.